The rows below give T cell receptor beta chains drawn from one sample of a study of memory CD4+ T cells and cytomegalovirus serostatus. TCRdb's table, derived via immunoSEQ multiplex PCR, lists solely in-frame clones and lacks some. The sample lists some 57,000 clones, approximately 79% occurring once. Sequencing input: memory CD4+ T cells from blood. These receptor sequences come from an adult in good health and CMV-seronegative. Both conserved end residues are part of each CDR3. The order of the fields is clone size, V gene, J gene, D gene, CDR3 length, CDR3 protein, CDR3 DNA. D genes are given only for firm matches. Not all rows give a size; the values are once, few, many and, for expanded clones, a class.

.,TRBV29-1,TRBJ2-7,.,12,CSVGTISYEQYF,TGCAGCGTTGGAACTATCTCCTACGAGCAGTACTTC
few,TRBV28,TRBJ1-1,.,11,CASSLRQEAFF,TGTGCCAGCAGTTTGAGGCAGGAAGCTTTCTTT
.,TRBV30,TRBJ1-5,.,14,CAWSGATLNQPQHF,TGTGCCTGGAGTGGGGCAACCCTTAACCAGCCCCAGCATTTT
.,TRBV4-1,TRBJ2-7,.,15,CASSQSTGQGYEQYF,TGCGCCAGCAGCCAAAGTACGGGACAAGGCTACGAGCAGTACTTC
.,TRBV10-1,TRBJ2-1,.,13,CASSAQDIYEQFF,TGCGCCAGCAGTGCCCAGGACATCTATGAGCAGTTCTTC
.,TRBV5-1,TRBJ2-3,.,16,CASSTAGASRADTQYF,TGCGCCAGCAGCACCGCGGGGGCCTCCCGGGCAGATACGCAGTATTTT
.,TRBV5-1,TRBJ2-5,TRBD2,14,CASSWGLAEETQYF,TGCGCCAGCAGCTGGGGACTAGCGGAAGAGACCCAGTACTTC
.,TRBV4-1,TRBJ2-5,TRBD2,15,CASSRRGRAEETQYF,TGCGCCAGCAGCCGCCGCGGGAGGGCCGAAGAGACCCAGTACTTC
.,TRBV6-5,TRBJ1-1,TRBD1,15,CASSFAGTGYTEAFF,TGTGCCAGCAGTTTTGCCGGGACAGGGTACACTGAAGCTTTCTTT
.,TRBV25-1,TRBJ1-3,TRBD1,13,CASSTGTGTTIYF,TGTGCCAGCAGTACTGGGACAGGGACCACCATATATTTT
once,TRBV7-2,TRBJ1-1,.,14,CASSFSGMNTEAFF,TGTGCCAGCAGCTTTTCAGGCATGAACACTGAAGCTTTCTTT